Presented here are 21 T cell receptor beta chains from one specimen sequenced in a study of T cell repertoires in cytomegalovirus infection. TCRdb processed the reads anew with MiXCR; each CDR3 protein has one entry. This table holds about 530,000 distinct CDR3 sequences, less than 30% found once. The sample consisted of PBMCs. The receptors here all came from a human donor in good health (CMV status not recorded). Some clones in this sample may be carry-over from other donors' samples.

The CDR3 DNA reads TGTGCCAGCAGTTTAGCGAGACTAGAGGAAGAGACCCAGTACTTC. Its translation: CASSLARLEEETQYF. The rearrangement links TRBV12-3 or TRBV12-4 to TRBJ2-5; D may be TRBD2 (6 bases). This CDR3 has 15 amino acids. Between the trimmed V and J ends, which lost 0 bases and 3 bases, there was a span of 11 bases.

This clonotype was observed a handful of times. The rearrangement joins TRBV19 to TRBJ1-1; tentatively, D is TRBD1 (5 bases). Looked up from germline, CDR1 is LNHDA and CDR2 is SQIVND (reference sequence). This CDR3 region has 14 residues. V gave up 3 bases and J gave up 5 bases, with 13 bases separating them. In nucleotides, the CDR3 is TGTGCCAGTAGTATTGCGGGGCCTGGGACTGAAGCTTTCTTT. Its translation: CASSIAGPGTEAFF.

The CDR3 is CASSEGAPTQAFF. The CDR3 DNA reads as TGTGCCAGCAGTGAAGGAGCACCTACCCAAGCTTTCTTT. The chain uses TRBV2 and TRBJ1-1; D remains ambiguous. The CDR3 has 13 amino acids. The V and J ends lost 1 base and 9 bases respectively, with 12 bases between them. The germline V gene has CDR1 SNHLY and CDR2 FYNNEI.

Turning to this clonotype: Germline is not matched at one junction end, which may reflect a read error. The chain links TRBV18 to TRBJ1-2; D uncertain. Germline lookup yields CDR1 KGHSH and CDR2 LQKENI. The CDR3 runs to 14 residues. CDR3 residues: CASSPSDPERNPAF. CDR3 DNA: TGTGCCAGCTCACCATCGGATCCAGAGAGAAACCCAGCCTTC.

This clonotype was detected many times. V is TRBV7-8 and J is TRBJ1-2, with D maybe TRBD1 (6 bases). Trimming took 1 base from V and 6 from J, leaving 21 bases between them. Per germline, CDR1 SGHVS and CDR2 FQNEAQ. The CDR3 loop spans 17 amino acids. The CDR3 reads CASSLGAGEDRKDGYTF. The CDR3 DNA reads as TGTGCCAGCAGCTTAGGGGCAGGGGAGGATAGGAAGGATGGCTACACCTTC. The whole variable domain, remainder taken from reference TRBV7-8 and TRBJ1-2, is GAGVSQSPRYKVAKRGQDVALRCDPISGHVSLFWYQQALGQGPEFLTYFQNEAQLDKSGLPSDRFFAERPEGSVSTLKIQRTQQEDSAVYLCASSLGAGEDRKDGYTFGSGTRLTVV.

In its sample, this clonotype was seen a few times. V is TRBV6-5 and J is TRBJ1-3; D is unresolved. Germline lookup yields CDR1 MNHEY and CDR2 SVGAGI. The CDR3 has 16 residues. V was cut by 0 bases and J by 0 bases, with 9 bases left in between. CDR3 loop: CASSYSVGDSGNTIYF. As DNA, the CDR3 is TGTGCCAGCAGTTACTCGGTCGGAGACTCTGGAAACACCATATATTTT.

There are a few counts of this clonotype. The chain is built from TRBV7-6 and TRBJ1-1; no definite D call. V dropped 11 bases and J dropped 1 base, with 11 bases sitting between them. The germline CDR1 and CDR2 sequences are SGHVS and FNYEAQ. The CDR3 has 12 amino acids. DNA for the CDR3: TGTGCCTGCCAATGGAGGAACACTGAAGCTTTCTTT. It translates to CACQWRNTEAFF. Complete variable domain (other parts from reference TRBV7-6 and TRBJ1-1): GAGVSQSPRYKVTKRGQDVALRCDPISGHVSLYWYRQALGQGPEFLTYFNYEAQQDKSGLPNDRFSAERPEGSISTLTIQRTEQRDSAMYRCACQWRNTEAFFGQGTRLTVV.

This clonotype was recorded a few times. The genes are TRBV27 and TRBJ2-3, with TRBD1 identical over 9 bases. Germline CDR1 is MNHEY and CDR2 is SMNVEV (reference sequence). J gave up 3 bases and V 5 bases, and 9 bases lay outside the gene matches. The CDR3 spans 16 residues. The CDR3 here is CASSLGQGRSTDTQYF. The DNA for the CDR3 is TGTGCCAGCAGTCTCGGACAGGGGAGGTCGACAGATACGCAGTATTTT.

Concerning this clonotype: This may be a read error, as it is one base from a much larger clone. The CDR3 DNA reads as TGTGCCAGCAGCGTAGTGGACAATCAGCCCCAGCATTTT. It yields the protein CASSVVDNQPQHF. V gene TRBV7-2 combines with J gene TRBJ1-5; D not certain. Germline values: CDR1 SGHTA, CDR2 FQGNSA. This CDR3 has 13 amino acids. Trimming shortened V by 5 bases and J by 3 bases, and 8 bases separated the two germline ends.

In its sample, this clonotype was seen many times. This chain joins TRBV12-3 or TRBV12-4 and TRBJ1-2, with D perhaps matching TRBD1 (5 bases). CDR3 length: 14 residues. The V gene lost 6 bases and the J gene lost 3 bases, with 14 bases spanning the gap. The DNA for the CDR3 is TGTGCCAGCAGGAGGGACGGATCCCACTATGGCTACACCTTC. Its translation is CASRRDGSHYGYTF.

The chain recombines TRBV28 with TRBJ1-2, with TRBD1 identical over 8 bases. The length of the CDR3 is 19 residues. Trimming removed 7 bases from V and 2 bases from J; junction bases left unmatched: 21. Germline CDR1 and CDR2: MDHEN and SYDVKM. In nucleotides, the CDR3 is TGTGCCAGCATTATCGACTCTTACAGGGACAGGAAGACCAACTATGGCTACACCTTC. As protein: CASIIDSYRDRKTNYGYTF.

This clonotype was seen only a few times. This rearrangement joins TRBV7-2 to TRBJ2-3; no definite D call. CDR1 and CDR2 (germline): SGHTA, FQGNSA. The CDR3 is 13 amino acids. V lost 2 bases and J lost 6, with 9 bases in between. Here the CDR3 reads CASSLNRRDTQYF. The CDR3, as DNA: TGTGCCAGCAGCTTAAACCGACGGGATACGCAGTATTTT. The full variable domain, rest sourced from reference TRBV7-2 and TRBJ2-3, is GAGVSQSPSNKVTEKGKDVELRCDPISGHTALYWYRQSLGQGLEFLIYFQGNSAPDKSGLPSDRFSAERTGGSVSTLTIQRTQQEDSAVYLCASSLNRRDTQYFGPGTRLTVL.

The table lists this clonotype with a few counts. This chain uses TRBV11-1 with TRBJ1-1, with D hard to call. There are 15 residues in the CDR3. V was shortened by 2 bases and J by 4 bases, with 14 bases between the two germline ends. Germline loops: CDR1 SGHAT, CDR2 FQDESV (reference sequence). This chain's CDR3 is CASSLLRTGSTEAFF. CDR3 sequence (DNA): TGTGCCAGCAGCTTATTGCGGACGGGAAGCACTGAAGCTTTCTTT.

This clonotype was seen a single time. This chain uses TRBV9 with TRBJ1-2; maybe TRBD1 (5 bases). The CDR3 covers 13 residues. V lost 4 bases to trimming and J lost 3 bases, with 10 bases between them. Germline V gene data show CDR1 as SGDLS and CDR2 as YYNGEE. The CDR3 sequence is CASSRETDYGYTF. CDR3 DNA sequence: TGTGCCAGCAGCCGGGAGACAGACTATGGCTACACCTTC.

This chain links TRBV9 with TRBJ2-1, with 9 bases matching TRBD2. This CDR3 is built from 16 residues. Germline CDR1 SGDLS, CDR2 YYNGEE. V was clipped by 0 bases and J by 8 bases; unmatched bases: 9. The CDR3 DNA reads TGTGCCAGCAGCGTAGTAGGCGGGAGGGCCGGTCATGAGCAGTTCTTC. It codes for CASSVVGGRAGHEQFF.

The rearrangement links TRBV9 to TRBJ2-2; 15 positions agree with TRBD2. The CDR3 length is 19 residues. V was pared by 3 bases and J by 7 bases, with 13 bases of the junction left unmatched. Germline V gene sequence: CDR1 SGDLS, CDR2 YYNGEE. In DNA form, the CDR3 reads TGTGCCAGCAGCGGATCAGGACTAGCGGGAGGGGTCTTTAACGGGGAGCTGTTTTTT. This sequence encodes CASSGSGLAGGVFNGELFF.

This clonotype was recorded a few times. The chain employs TRBV4-1 and TRBJ1-3; no clear D. V dropped 6 bases and J dropped 4 bases, with 7 bases sitting between them. The V gene's germline CDR1 is MGHRA and CDR2 YSYEKL. This CDR3 has 12 amino acids. In DNA, the CDR3 is TGCGCCAGCAGGGGAGGCGGAAACACCATATATTTT. Its protein product is CASRGGGNTIYF.

This clonotype was detected ten times or more. This chain joins TRBV7-8 and TRBJ2-3; D call uncertain. V was cut by 5 bases and J by 0 bases, with 12 bases left in between. Germline CDR1 reads SGHVS; CDR2 reads FQNEAQ. The CDR3 is 15 residues long. This chain's CDR3 is CASSPARFSTDTQYF. As DNA, the CDR3 is TGTGCCAGCAGCCCAGCTAGGTTTAGCACAGATACGCAGTATTTT.

The chain joins TRBV11-3 to TRBJ2-5, with 7 bases fitting TRBD1. The ends lost 1 base at V and 4 bases at J; junction bases unmatched: 12. CDR1 and CDR2 (germline): SGHNT, YENEEA. The CDR3 spans 17 residues. DNA of the CDR3: TGTGCCAGCAGCTTAGGAGGGGGCGGCCGCTGGGGAGAGACCCAGTACTTC. This sequence encodes CASSLGGGGRWGETQYF.

This clonotype was seen only a few times. CDR3 amino acids: CASSPGASRTEAFF. The CDR3 DNA follows: TGTGCCAGTAGTCCCGGGGCCTCGAGAACTGAAGCTTTCTTT. This chain joins TRBV19 and TRBJ1-1, with D perhaps matching TRBD1 (5 bases). V lost 5 bases, J lost 5 bases, and 15 bases lay in between. Looked up from germline, CDR1 is LNHDA and CDR2 is SQIVND (reference sequence). The CDR3 runs 14 residues.

The chain uses TRBV11-2 and TRBJ1-1; 7 positions agree with TRBD1. V dropped 5 bases and J dropped 0; count of bases not matched to a gene: 6. Germline CDR1 SGHAT, CDR2 FQNNGV. The CDR3 is 15 residues long. The CDR3 DNA reads TGTGCCAGCAGCAACTGGACAGGCATGAACACTGAAGCTTTCTTT. This translates into CASSNWTGMNTEAFF.